This TCR beta chain is from a study of blood T cell repertoires in COVID-19. Repertoires were generated with immunoSEQ multiplex PCR, while TCRdb's copy carries only in-frame clones and drops some. The sample holds 260,000 or so clones, roughly 80% seen once. There are 16 residues in the CDR3. Germline-derived CDR1 and CDR2 are LGHDT and YNNKEL (reference sequence). Trimming removed 3 bases from V and 6 bases from J; junction bases left unmatched: 7. This clone was seen only a few times. This sequence was found in a woman in her seventies with acute or convalescent COVID-19. The sequencing input was peripheral blood. The V gene is TRBV3-1 (or the pseudogene TRBV3-2), the J gene TRBJ1-6; TRBD1 agrees at 8 bases. The CDR3 loop is CASSQLGTGINSPLHF. CDR3 sequence (DNA): TGTGCCAGCAGCCAGCTCGGGACAGGAATTAATTCACCCCTCCACTTT.